A single sample is the source of the 29 T cell receptor beta chains below, sequenced in a study of T-cell memory formation after mild COVID-19 (dated by TCRdb to the early 2020s). The method behind the library was 5' RACE. Sequenced on an Illumina NovaSeq 6000. The public reads were reanalyzed by TCRdb: fastp trimming at Q25, MiXCR alignment, in-frame beta chains only. Merged by CDR3 protein, the rows form single entries marked with the most common genes and DNA. The sample table lists about 350,000 distinct CDR3 sequences, 25% to 30% of them with a count of one. The ten largest clones take up roughly 13% of the sample. The sequenced material came from PBMCs or a T cell subset sorted from them (not recorded which). Every receptor here comes from an adult woman who had mild COVID-19 (a few samples of this study predate the infection). The sample titles of this study are shuffled in the database, so cell type and time point are left out; the donor was told from shared clones.

A few counts support this clonotype. The chain is built from TRBV5-4 and TRBJ2-1, with 13 bases aligning to TRBD2. The germline CDR1 and CDR2 sequences are SGHNT and YYREEE (reference sequence). V shed 0 bases and J 9 bases; nucleotides not matched to a gene: 6. The CDR3 sequence is 16 residues long. The CDR3 reads CASSLALAGGMGEQFF. For the CDR3, the DNA is TGTGCCAGCAGCTTGGCACTAGCGGGAGGGATGGGTGAGCAGTTCTTC.

The rearrangement links TRBV7-6 to TRBJ2-1; 8 bases line up with TRBD2. The V and J ends lost 1 base and 8 bases, in that order; junction bases with no gene match: 13. The CDR3 contains 17 residues. Germline V lookup: CDR1 SGHVS, CDR2 FNYEAQ. The CDR3 loop reads CASSLVREAGSGDEQFF. The DNA for the CDR3 is TGTGCCAGCAGCTTAGTGCGGGAGGCCGGATCTGGGGATGAGCAGTTCTTC.

In its sample, this clonotype was seen a few times. CDR3 bases: TGTGCCAGCAGTGTGGGGGGTGTGATGAACACTGAAGCTTTCTTT. Protein sequence: CASSVGGVMNTEAFF. This chain links TRBV6-5 with TRBJ1-1; tentatively, D is TRBD1 (5 bases). The CDR3 length is 15 residues. Trimming cost V 5 bases and J 0 bases, with 13 bases left between them. In germline, CDR1 is MNHEY, CDR2 SVGAGI.

This clonotype came up a few times. The chain recombines TRBV25-1 with TRBJ2-7; TRBD2 matches at 10 bases. This CDR3 contains 15 residues. Losses at the gene ends were 3 bases for V and 1 base for J; bases not matched to a gene: 3. Germline values: CDR1 MGHDK, CDR2 SYGVNS. The CDR3 DNA reads as TGTGCCAGCAGTGACGGACTAGCGGCGTCCTACGAGCAGTACTTC. Encoded protein: CASSDGLAASYEQYF.

This clonotype was picked up a small number of times. The genes are TRBV7-2 and TRBJ1-6; unclear D gene. The germline V gene has CDR1 SGHTA and CDR2 FQGNSA. This CDR3 region has 15 residues. V lost 1 base and J lost 3, with 7 bases in between. CDR3 nucleotides: TGTGCCAGCAGCTTAGGAGAGTTCTATAATTCACCCCTCCACTTT. Its protein is CASSLGEFYNSPLHF.

The CDR3 reads CASSYSIGLAGVDGELFF. DNA for the CDR3: TGTGCCAGCAGTTACTCGATAGGGCTAGCGGGAGTCGACGGGGAGCTGTTTTTT. The gene calls are TRBV6-5 and TRBJ2-2; 10 bases are a match to TRBD2. This CDR3 is built from 18 residues. V lost 0 bases, J lost 7 bases, and 11 bases stayed unmatched. The germline gives CDR1 MNHEY, CDR2 SVGAGI.

V gene TRBV11-2 combines with J gene TRBJ2-5; TRBD1 matches 7 bases. The CDR3 is 15 residues long. The J segment lost 7 bases and the V segment lost 1 base, leaving 9 bases of the junction unmatched. From germline, CDR1 is SGHAT and CDR2 FQNNGV. The CDR3 sequence: CASSLGTTGFGTQYF. CDR3 bases: TGTGCCAGCAGCTTAGGAACGACAGGGTTTGGGACCCAGTACTTC.

The table lists this clonotype with many counts. The chain employs TRBV7-2 and TRBJ1-1; D possibly corresponds to TRBD1 (5 bases). CDR1 is SGHTA, CDR2 FQGNSA, per germline. This CDR3 region has 16 residues. V lost 4 bases, J lost 0 bases, and 15 bases lay in between. For the CDR3, the DNA is TGTGCCAGCAGCTCTGGGGTGGGACTCCTGAACACTGAAGCTTTCTTT. It yields the protein CASSSGVGLLNTEAFF.

This clonotype turned up a few times. This chain's CDR3 is CASSQGGQNYGYTF. As DNA, the CDR3 is TGTGCCAGCAGCCAAGGCGGACAGAACTATGGCTACACCTTC. The V gene is TRBV4-2, the J gene TRBJ1-2, with D possibly TRBD1 on 6 matching bases. Germline CDR1 and CDR2: LGHNA and YNFKEQ. The CDR3 is 14 amino acids. Trimming left V 1 base short and J 2 bases short, with 8 bases between.

The chain joins TRBV5-1 to TRBJ2-1; weak D call: TRBD2 (6 bases). Trimming pared 4 bases from V and 6 bases from J, leaving 14 bases between. Per germline, CDR1 SGHRS and CDR2 YFSETQ. This CDR3 has 14 amino acids. CDR3: CASSDRGGSNEQFF. In DNA, the CDR3 is TGCGCCAGCAGCGATCGGGGAGGTAGCAATGAGCAGTTCTTC.

The chain couples TRBV9 to TRBJ1-3; D unclear. V lost 3 bases to trimming and J lost 0 bases, with 10 bases between them. CDR3 length equals 15 residues. Germline lookup yields CDR1 SGDLS and CDR2 YYNGEE. The CDR3 region has the DNA TGTGCCAGCAGCGCCGCGCAGACCTCTGGAAACACCATATATTTT. Translating it yields CASSAAQTSGNTIYF.

This clonotype was seen more than once but under ten times. The V and J genes are TRBV12-3 or TRBV12-4 and TRBJ1-1; no clear D gene. V was shortened by 2 bases and J by 5 bases, with 12 bases between the two germline ends. This CDR3 is built from 14 residues. CDR3 sequence: CASSLTGIGTEAFF. For the CDR3, the DNA is TGTGCCAGCAGTTTAACCGGGATTGGGACTGAAGCTTTCTTT.

The chain joins TRBV7-8 to TRBJ2-5, with D perhaps given as TRBD1 or TRBD2 (6 bases each). From germline, CDR1 is SGHVS and CDR2 FQNEAQ. V gave up 7 bases and J gave up 0 bases, with 15 bases separating them. The CDR3 covers 15 residues. Here the CDR3 DNA reads TGTGCCAGCACCCCTCTAGGGGGGTACCAAGAGACCCAGTACTTC. Translating it yields CASTPLGGYQETQYF. The variable domain in full, completed from reference TRBV7-8 and TRBJ2-5, reads GAGVSQSPRYKVAKRGQDVALRCDPISGHVSLFWYQQALGQGPEFLTYFQNEAQLDKSGLPSDRFFAERPEGSVSTLKIQRTQQEDSAVYLCASTPLGGYQETQYFGPGTRLLVL.

This clonotype showed up just a few times. The chain has TRBV20-1 and TRBJ2-3, with TRBD2 as a possible D gene (5 bases). Germline CDR1 DFQATT, CDR2 SNEGSKA (reference sequence). This CDR3 contains 15 residues. V lost 0 bases and J lost 2, with 12 bases in between. Here the CDR3 reads CSARDPQRTTDTQYF. Written as DNA, the CDR3 is TGCAGTGCTAGAGATCCCCAGCGGACCACAGATACGCAGTATTTT.

The chain links TRBV20-1 to TRBJ2-7; D gene unclear. CDR3 size: 13 residues. Germline loops: CDR1 DFQATT, CDR2 SNEGSKA (reference sequence). Trimming pared 2 bases from V and 4 bases from J, leaving 12 bases between. The CDR3 here is CSARPDANYEQYF. The CDR3 DNA follows: TGCAGTGCTAGACCGGACGCTAATTACGAGCAGTACTTC.

This clonotype was detected a few times. The chain links TRBV15 to TRBJ2-1; 10 bases match TRBD2. This CDR3 spans 15 amino acids. Losses at the gene ends were 3 bases for V and 1 base for J; bases not matched to a gene: 0. Germline-derived CDR1 and CDR2 are LNHNV and YYDKDF (reference sequence). CDR3 DNA sequence: TGTGCCACCAGCAGGGGACTAGCGTCCTACAATGAGCAGTTCTTC. It yields the protein CATSRGLASYNEQFF.

This clonotype turned up a few times. The chain couples TRBV5-6 to TRBJ1-2; 8 positions match TRBD1. The germline gives CDR1 SGHDT, CDR2 YYEEEE. The CDR3 loop spans 14 amino acids. After removal of 1 base from V and 5 bases from J, the junction contained 4 bases not matched to a gene. The CDR3 here is CASSLRQGKYGYTF. CDR3 DNA: TGTGCCAGCAGCTTGAGACAGGGGAAGTATGGCTACACCTTC.

The sample holds a few counts of this clonotype. V gene TRBV20-1 combines with J gene TRBJ2-1; 8 positions agree with TRBD2. The V gene's germline CDR1 is DFQATT and CDR2 SNEGSKA (reference sequence). V lost 6 bases, J lost 3 bases, and 10 bases stayed unmatched. The CDR3 has 15 residues. CDR3 bases: TGCAGTGCGAGTGAAGAGCGGGAGTTCTACAATGAGCAGTTCTTC. Translation gives CSASEEREFYNEQFF.

The chain combines TRBV12-3 or TRBV12-4 with TRBJ1-6; 9 positions match TRBD1. With 3 bases clipped from V and 9 bases from J, the junction kept 6 bases outside the gene matches. The CDR3 has 15 residues. Here the CDR3 reads CASSLDRGGGSPLHF. The CDR3 nucleotides read TGTGCCAGCAGTTTGGACAGGGGAGGTGGTTCACCCCTCCACTTT.

The rearrangement uses TRBV5-6 and TRBJ2-7; the D is unclear. The germline CDR1 and CDR2 sequences are SGHDT and YYEEEE. The CDR3 loop spans 12 amino acids. V was trimmed by 1 base and J by 5 bases, leaving 7 bases between them. The CDR3 sequence is CASSLYGDEQYF. The CDR3 DNA follows: TGTGCCAGCAGCTTGTATGGGGACGAGCAGTACTTC.

The chain has TRBV13 and TRBJ2-1; 9 bases agree with TRBD1. The germline V gene encodes CDR1 PRHDT and CDR2 FYEKMQ (reference sequence). The J segment lost 1 base and the V segment lost 3 bases, leaving 13 bases of the junction unmatched. The CDR3 spans 19 residues. The CDR3 bases are TGTGCCAGCAGCTTCAACTGGTTATTCGGGACAGGGTCCTACAATGAGCAGTTCTTC. Protein product: CASSFNWLFGTGSYNEQFF.

This clonotype was seen only a few times. This chain links TRBV20-1 with TRBJ1-2; 10 positions agree with TRBD1. Germline CDR1 DFQATT, CDR2 SNEGSKA (reference sequence). This CDR3 region has 15 residues. V trimming: 0 bases; J trimming: 7 bases; junction bases outside the gene matches: 8. This chain's CDR3 is CSARDSRQGALGYTF. The DNA of the CDR3 is TGCAGTGCTAGAGATTCGAGACAGGGGGCGCTTGGCTACACCTTC.

The V gene is TRBV28, the J gene TRBJ2-7; tentatively, D is TRBD1 (5 bases). This CDR3 is 13 amino acids long. Deletions cut 3 bases from V and 10 bases from J, with 16 bases between. Per the germline V gene, CDR1 is MDHEN and CDR2 is SYDVKM. CDR3 DNA sequence: TGTGCCAGCAGTTTGGGTGTCAGGGTGGGACAGTACTTC. Translation: CASSLGVRVGQYF. Full variable domain (rest looked up from reference TRBV28 and TRBJ2-7): DVKVTQSSRYLVKRTGEKVFLECVQDMDHENMFWYRQDPGLGLRLIYFSYDVKMKEKGDIPEGYSVSREKKERFSLILESASTNQTSMYLCASSLGVRVGQYFGPGTRLTVT.

As for this clonotype: The junction differs from germline at one of its ends, possibly a read error. V and J are TRBV29-1 and TRBJ2-1; possible D gene TRBD2, 5 bases. The CDR3 contains 14 residues. CDR1 and CDR2 from the germline V gene are SQVTM and ANQGSEA. DNA of the CDR3: TGCAGCGTTAAAGAGCTTCTAGCTCCCGCCGAGCAGTTATTC. Protein sequence: CSVKELLAPAEQLF.

The CDR3 sequence: CASRPGQGADGELFF. The DNA for the CDR3 is TGCGCCAGCAGACCCGGACAGGGGGCAGACGGGGAGCTGTTTTTT. The chain is built from TRBV5-1 and TRBJ2-2, with TRBD1 matching over 11 bases. The length of the CDR3 is 15 residues. V lost 5 bases to trimming and J lost 7 bases; unmatched junction nucleotides: 7. From germline, CDR1 is SGHRS and CDR2 YFSETQ.

The genes are TRBV7-9 and TRBJ2-3, with unresolved D. The CDR3 is 14 residues long. Germline V lookup: CDR1 SEHNR, CDR2 FQNEAQ (reference sequence). Trimming pared 1 base from V and 0 bases from J, leaving 5 bases between. The CDR3 is CASSLVSSTDTQYF. DNA of the CDR3: TGTGCCAGCAGCTTAGTCTCTAGCACAGATACGCAGTATTTT.

Here the CDR3 reads CAISEPTRAPEAFF. CDR3 DNA: TGTGCCATCAGTGAGCCGACCAGGGCTCCTGAAGCTTTCTTT. The V gene is TRBV10-3, the J gene TRBJ1-1; D perhaps matches TRBD1 (5 bases). Trimming left V 2 bases short and J 6 bases short, with 13 bases between. Germline-derived CDR1 and CDR2 are ENHRY and SYGVKD. This CDR3 region has 14 residues.

This clonotype has more than one count but fewer than ten. This chain joins TRBV4-1 and TRBJ1-5; D might be TRBD1 (6 bases). Germline V gene sequence: CDR1 MGHRA, CDR2 YSYEKL. Trimming cost V 1 base and J 4 bases, with 11 bases left between them. The CDR3 sequence is 15 residues long. The CDR3 region has the DNA TGCGCCAGCAGCCAAGGTCGACAGGTTAATCAGCCCCAGCATTTT. This encodes CASSQGRQVNQPQHF.

This clonotype was seen many times. The chain is built from TRBV7-2 and TRBJ2-1; 8 positions match TRBD1. This CDR3 has 15 residues. Germline-derived CDR1 and CDR2 are SGHTA and FQGNSA. V dropped 5 bases and J dropped 0; count of bases not matched to a gene: 3. CDR3 in amino acids: CASSQTGGSYNEQFF. The CDR3 nucleotides read TGTGCCAGCAGCCAAACAGGGGGCTCCTACAATGAGCAGTTCTTC.